The 26 T cell receptor beta chains presented below share a single source sample, sequenced in a study of cytomegalovirus exposure and HLA in healthy donors. The PCR was carried out with 60 Vbeta primers and 13 Jbeta primers. Only in-frame clones appear in the TCRdb table, and some are missing; sequencing was by immunoSEQ multiplex PCR. The repertoire holds some 170,000 clones, with more than 80% as singletons. Sequenced sample: PBMCs. These receptors were taken from a woman aged 18-35 years in good health and CMV-seronegative.

The V call is TRBV28, the J call TRBJ1-1; D not resolved. This CDR3 is 13 amino acids long. V lost 3 bases and J lost 1, with 6 bases in between. Germline V gene lookup returns CDR1 MDHEN and CDR2 SYDVKM. CDR3 in amino acids: CASSLWPNTEAFF. The CDR3 DNA sequence: TGTGCCAGCAGTTTGTGGCCGAACACTGAAGCTTTCTTT.

The rearrangement links TRBV5-1 to TRBJ1-2; no definite D call. V dropped 0 bases and J dropped 4 bases, with 10 bases sitting between them. This CDR3 region has 14 residues. Germline V lookup: CDR1 SGHRS, CDR2 YFSETQ. The CDR3 DNA reads TGCGCCAGCAGCTTGGCTTTCGGAGTCTATGGCTACACCTTC. Amino acid sequence: CASSLAFGVYGYTF.

The rearrangement joins TRBV7-9 to TRBJ1-5, with no clear D. The CDR3 extends over 17 amino acids. Germline CDR1 SEHNR, CDR2 FQNEAQ (reference sequence). V was trimmed by 1 base and J by 5 bases, leaving 18 bases between them. CDR3 DNA sequence: TGTGCCAGCAGCTTAGGATACTCCAGAGGTACCGATCAGCCCCAGCATTTT. It is translated as CASSLGYSRGTDQPQHF.

The chain employs TRBV7-3 and TRBJ2-1; TRBD2 agrees at 7 bases. Germline CDR1 is SGHTA and CDR2 is FQGTGA. The CDR3 runs to 18 residues. V shed 4 bases, J shed 0 bases, and the junction held 12 bases outside the gene matches. DNA for the CDR3: TGTGCCAGCAGCTCGTTCCCTGGGACTACCGACTCCTACAATGAGCAGTTCTTC. This gives the protein CASSSFPGTTDSYNEQFF. Variable domain in full (rest from reference TRBV7-3 and TRBJ2-1): GAGVSQTPSNKVTEKGKYVELRCDPISGHTALYWYRQSLGQGPEFLIYFQGTGAADDSGLPNDRFFAVRPEGSVSTLKIQRTERGDSAVYLCASSSFPGTTDSYNEQFFGPGTRLTVL.

Here the CDR3 DNA reads TGTGCCAGCAGGTGGGGGACTCCCTCCACAGATACGCAGTATTTT. It specifies CASRWGTPSTDTQYF. The J gene is TRBJ2-3, the V gene TRBV2; the D gene is possibly TRBD2 (6 bases). CDR1 SNHLY and CDR2 FYNNEI come from the germline V gene. V was shortened by 6 bases and J by 2 bases, with 15 bases between the two germline ends. The CDR3 sequence is 15 residues long.

The chain has TRBV13 and TRBJ2-7; 14 nucleotides line up with TRBD2. The CDR3 has 18 amino acids. Unmatched junction bases numbered 11, after V lost 2 bases and J lost 5 bases. The germline CDR1 and CDR2 sequences are PRHDT and FYEKMQ (reference sequence). The CDR3 bases are TGTGCCAGCAGCTTATCGAGTAAGACTAGCGGGAGGGGGGACGAGCAGTACTTC. Its protein is CASSLSSKTSGRGDEQYF.

The CDR3 protein is CASSEQGRYGYTF. DNA for the CDR3: TGTGCCAGTAGTGAACAGGGGAGATATGGCTACACCTTC. The rearrangement links TRBV19 to TRBJ1-2, with TRBD1 matching 7 bases. The CDR3 sequence is 13 residues long. Germline V CDR1 and CDR2: LNHDA, SQIVND (reference sequence). The V and J ends lost 5 bases and 5 bases, in that order; junction bases with no gene match: 5.

This chain connects TRBV6-1 to TRBJ1-5; possibly TRBD1 for D (6 bases). The CDR3 extends over 13 amino acids. Germline values: CDR1 MNHNS, CDR2 SASEGT. Trimming pared 5 bases from V and 11 bases from J, leaving 16 bases between. The CDR3 reads CASSYDRFEAQHF. The CDR3 nucleotides read TGTGCCAGCAGTTATGACAGGTTCGAGGCCCAGCATTTT.

This chain uses TRBV5-1 with TRBJ2-7; 10 bases align to TRBD1. After removal of 2 bases from V and 5 bases from J, the junction contained 7 bases not matched to a gene. CDR3 length: 15 residues. CDR1 and CDR2 from the germline V gene are SGHRS and YFSETQ. The CDR3 DNA follows: TGCGCCAGCAGCTTATACCCGGGACAGGGGAACGAGCAGTACTTC. Protein sequence: CASSLYPGQGNEQYF.

The rearrangement uses TRBV4-2 and TRBJ2-6; 11 positions match TRBD1. Germline V lookup: CDR1 LGHNA, CDR2 YNFKEQ. The CDR3 totals 18 residues. V trimming: 1 base; J trimming: 2 bases; junction bases outside the gene matches: 4. CDR3 region: CASSQVLGQGAGANVLTF. In DNA, the CDR3 is TGTGCCAGCAGCCAAGTGCTGGGACAGGGGGCTGGGGCCAACGTCCTGACTTTC.

V usage is TRBV27 and J usage is TRBJ2-7, with D tentatively TRBD1 (6 bases). Germline V CDR1 and CDR2: MNHEY, SMNVEV (reference sequence). V lost 8 bases to trimming and J lost 7 bases, with 15 bases between them. This CDR3 comprises 12 residues. The CDR3 sequence is CASAQTGREQYF. The CDR3 DNA reads TGTGCCAGCGCTCAAACAGGGCGAGAGCAGTACTTC.

There are a few counts of this clone. CDR3 loop: CASSFTGGFTEAFF. CDR3 nucleotides: TGTGCCAGCAGCTTCACCGGGGGATTCACTGAAGCTTTCTTT. This rearrangement joins TRBV7-9 to TRBJ1-1, with a tentative D call TRBD1 (5 bases). CDR1 SEHNR and CDR2 FQNEAQ come from the germline V gene (reference sequence). The CDR3 spans 14 residues. The germline V and J ends were trimmed by 3 bases and 4 bases, with 12 bases remaining between them.

This chain uses TRBV6-4 with TRBJ2-1; TRBD2 matches at 10 bases. Germline loops: CDR1 MRHNA, CDR2 SNTAGT. V dropped 3 bases and J dropped 7; count of bases not matched to a gene: 6. There are 15 residues in the CDR3. CDR3 loop: CASSDDGLAVNEQFF. CDR3 nucleotide sequence: TGTGCCAGCAGTGATGACGGACTAGCGGTAAATGAGCAGTTCTTC.

The chain carries TRBV4-1 and TRBJ2-2; 7 bases map to TRBD1. This CDR3 has 15 amino acids. The V gene's germline CDR1 is MGHRA and CDR2 YSYEKL. The V and J ends lost 4 bases and 3 bases, in that order; junction bases with no gene match: 5. The CDR3 DNA follows: TGCGCCAGCAGCCCCAGACAGGGCCACACCGGGGAGCTGTTTTTT. This gives the protein CASSPRQGHTGELFF.

This clone was seen a handful of times. This rearrangement joins TRBV6-1 to TRBJ1-1; a weak D match, TRBD1 (5 bases). Looked up from germline, CDR1 is MNHNS and CDR2 is SASEGT. The CDR3 is 15 residues long. Deletions cut 6 bases from V and 3 bases from J, with 17 bases between. The DNA for the CDR3 is TGTGCCAGCAGAGTACCGGACACCAGGCACACTGAAGCTTTCTTT. This translates into CASRVPDTRHTEAFF.

This clone was observed a single time. The V call is TRBV6-1, the J call TRBJ1-1; possible D gene TRBD1, 6 bases. V was pared by 7 bases and J by 4 bases, with 19 bases between. The CDR3 consists of 15 residues. Looked up from germline, CDR1 is MNHNS and CDR2 is SASEGT. The CDR3 bases are TGTGCCAGCAACGACCAGGGGCGGCCGAGCACTGAAGCTTTCTTT. It encodes CASNDQGRPSTEAFF.

The genes are TRBV9 and TRBJ1-6, with D possibly TRBD1 on 5 matching bases. This CDR3 is 13 amino acids long. CDR1 is SGDLS, CDR2 YYNGEE, per germline. V was trimmed by 0 bases and J by 10 bases, leaving 8 bases between them. The chain's CDR3 is CASSVAPGSPLHF. The CDR3 nucleotides are TGTGCCAGCAGCGTAGCCCCAGGGTCACCCCTCCACTTT.

This clone has just one count. J is TRBJ2-7 and V is TRBV13; a weak D match, TRBD1 (6 bases). The CDR3 length is 13 residues. Germline-derived CDR1 and CDR2 are PRHDT and FYEKMQ (reference sequence). Between the trimmed V and J ends, which lost 4 bases and 6 bases, there was a span of 13 bases. The CDR3: CASSSQGRGEQYF. CDR3 coding DNA: TGTGCCAGCAGCTCACAGGGTAGAGGCGAGCAGTACTTC. Based on the CDR3 plus reference TRBV13 and TRBJ2-7, the full variable domain is AAGVIQSPRHLIKEKRETATLKCYPIPRHDTVYWYQQGPGQDPQFLISFYEKMQSDKGSIPDRFSAQQFSDYHSELNMSSLELGDSALYFCASSSQGRGEQYFGPGTRLTVT.

The chain employs TRBV18 and TRBJ2-3, with 8 bases identical to TRBD1. Trimming at V came to 5 bases and at J to 6 bases, leaving 7 bases not matched to a gene. CDR3 size: 14 residues. Per the germline V gene, CDR1 is KGHSH and CDR2 is LQKENI. CDR3: CASSSQGAHDTQYF. The CDR3 region has the DNA TGTGCCAGCTCATCTCAGGGGGCTCACGATACGCAGTATTTT.

This chain links TRBV7-2 with TRBJ2-3, with D possibly being TRBD1 (6 bases). CDR1 is SGHTA, CDR2 FQGNSA, per germline. With 3 bases removed from V and 2 bases from J, the gap between germline ends came to 9 bases. The CDR3 extends over 14 amino acids. In DNA, the CDR3 is TGTGCCAGCAGCTTTACAGGGAACACAGATACGCAGTATTTT. This sequence encodes CASSFTGNTDTQYF.

The chain employs TRBV7-3 and TRBJ2-2, with 11 nucleotides matching TRBD2. Germline CDR1 is SGHTA and CDR2 is FQGTGA. V dropped 8 bases and J dropped 5; count of bases not matched to a gene: 7. The CDR3 spans 15 residues. The CDR3, as DNA: TGTGCCAGCTCGCAACTAGCGGGAGAAACCGGGGAGCTGTTTTTT. Amino acid sequence: CASSQLAGETGELFF.

The CDR3 spells CASSVDRVPTNRYTF. The CDR3 DNA follows: TGTGCCAGCAGCGTCGATCGGGTGCCAACCAATCGCTACACCTTC. This rearrangement joins TRBV9 to TRBJ1-2, with no clear D. The CDR3 has 15 amino acids. Germline V gene data show CDR1 as SGDLS and CDR2 as YYNGEE. V was trimmed by 2 bases and J by 9 bases, leaving 20 bases between them.

The V call is TRBV19, the J call TRBJ1-5, with D possibly TRBD1 on 5 matching bases. Trimming removed 6 bases at V and 0 bases at J, with 12 bases between. This CDR3 contains 15 residues. The germline V gene encodes CDR1 LNHDA and CDR2 SQIVND (reference sequence). CDR3 amino acids: CASSWSQGSNQPQHF. Written as DNA, the CDR3 is TGTGCCAGTAGCTGGTCGCAGGGTAGCAATCAGCCCCAGCATTTT. The full variable domain, with the rest looked up from reference TRBV19 and TRBJ1-5, is DGGITQSPKYLFRKEGQNVTLSCEQNLNHDAMYWYRQDPGQGLRLIYYSQIVNDFQKGDIAEGYSVSREKKESFPLTVTSAQKNPTAFYLCASSWSQGSNQPQHFGDGTRLSIL.

The chain combines TRBV5-6 with TRBJ1-1, with 9 bases fitting TRBD1. The junction had 5 bases not matched to a gene; V was cut back by 1 base and J by 4 bases. The CDR3 is made up of 15 amino acids. The germline V gene has CDR1 SGHDT and CDR2 YYEEEE. The CDR3 sequence: CASSLTGGKGTEAFF. The DNA for the CDR3 is TGTGCCAGCAGCTTGACAGGGGGCAAGGGCACTGAAGCTTTCTTT.

V gene TRBV4-2 combines with J gene TRBJ1-1, with D hard to call. Germline values: CDR1 LGHNA, CDR2 YNFKEQ. The CDR3 has 13 amino acids. The V end was cut by 1 base, the J end by 4 bases, with 7 bases between. The CDR3 loop reads CASSQVEGTEAFF. The CDR3, as DNA: TGTGCCAGCAGCCAAGTGGAGGGCACTGAAGCTTTCTTT.

This clone occurred a few times. The V call is TRBV5-4, the J call TRBJ2-7, with a possible D match to TRBD1 (6 bases). This CDR3 spans 14 amino acids. V shed 3 bases and J shed 5 bases, with 15 bases lying between them. Looked up from germline, CDR1 is SGHNT and CDR2 is YYREEE (reference sequence). CDR3 coding DNA: TGTGCCAGCAGCTCAAAACAGGGAACCCACGAGCAGTACTTC. This gives the protein CASSSKQGTHEQYF. The complete variable domain, with remaining parts taken from reference TRBV5-4 and TRBJ2-7, reads ETGVTQSPTHLIKTRGQQVTLRCSSQSGHNTVSWYQQALGQGPQFIFQYYREEENGRGNFPPRFSGLQFPNYSSELNVNALELDDSALYLCASSSKQGTHEQYFGPGTRLTVT.